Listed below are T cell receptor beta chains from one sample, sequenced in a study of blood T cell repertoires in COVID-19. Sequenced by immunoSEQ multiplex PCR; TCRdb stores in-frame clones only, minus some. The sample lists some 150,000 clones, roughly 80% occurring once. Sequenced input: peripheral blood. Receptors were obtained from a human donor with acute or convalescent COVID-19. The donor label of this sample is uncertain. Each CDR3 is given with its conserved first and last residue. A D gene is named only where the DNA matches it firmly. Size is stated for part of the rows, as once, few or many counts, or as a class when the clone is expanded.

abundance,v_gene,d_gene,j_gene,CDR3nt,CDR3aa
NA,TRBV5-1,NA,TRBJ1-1,TGCGCCAGCAGCTTCAGGGGAGTGAACACTGAAGCTTTCTTT,CASSFRGVNTEAFF
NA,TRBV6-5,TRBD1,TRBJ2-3,TGTGCCAGCAGATCAACAGGGGGCTACACAGATACGCAGTATTTT,CASRSTGGYTDTQYF
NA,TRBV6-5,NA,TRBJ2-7,TGTGCCAGCAGTTCCCCCACCCGGGGCTCCTACGAGCAGTACTTC,CASSSPTRGSYEQYF
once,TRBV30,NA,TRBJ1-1,TGTGCCTGGAGCCAACCCGCGGGACTCGTGGCAGTATTT,CAWSQPAGLVAVF
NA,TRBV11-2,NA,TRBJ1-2,TGTGCCAGCAGCTTAGTAGGGGAAAGCTACACCTTC,CASSLVGESYTF
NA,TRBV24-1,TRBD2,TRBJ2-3,TGTGCCACCAGGCCCCGACTAGCGGTTTATACGCAGTATTTT,CATRPRLAVYTQYF
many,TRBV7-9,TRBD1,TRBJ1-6,TGTGCCAGCAGCTCAGGACAGGGAGGGTCACCCCTCCACTTT,CASSSGQGGSPLHF
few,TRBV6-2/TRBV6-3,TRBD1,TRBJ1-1,TGTGCCAGCAGTCGGGGGCCTGGGACAGTGCACACTGAAGCTTTCTTT,CASSRGPGTVHTEAFF
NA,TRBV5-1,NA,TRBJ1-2,TGCGCCAGCAGCGACAGCTACTATGGCTACACCTTC,CASSDSYYGYTF
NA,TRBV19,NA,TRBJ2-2,TGTGCCAGTAGTATGACTCTTAGGGGGGAGCTGTTTTTT,CASSMTLRGELFF
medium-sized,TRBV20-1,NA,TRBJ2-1,TGCAGTGCTAGTATATCGTCCTACAATGAGCAGTTCTTC,CSASISSYNEQFF
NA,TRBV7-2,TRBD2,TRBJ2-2,TGTGCCAGCAGCCCCAGCGGGGGGGCCCACGGGGAGCTGTTTTTT,CASSPSGGAHGELFF
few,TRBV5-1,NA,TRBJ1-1,TGCGCCAGCAGCTTGTACGGTCAGAACACTGAAGCTTTCTTT,CASSLYGQNTEAFF
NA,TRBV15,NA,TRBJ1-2,TGTGCCACCAGCAGAGATAGAGACAGGTTAAATGGCTACACCTTC,CATSRDRDRLNGYTF
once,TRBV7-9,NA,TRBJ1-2,TGTGCCAGCAGCTTAGCGAGTCCTCCCTATGGCTACACCTTC,CASSLASPPYGYTF
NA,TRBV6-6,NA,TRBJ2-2,TGTGCCAGCAGTTCGTCTATGAACACCGGGGAGCTGTTTTTT,CASSSSMNTGELFF
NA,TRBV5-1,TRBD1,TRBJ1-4,TGCGCCAGCAGCACCGGACAGGGTGTGGGGAAACTGTTTTTT,CASSTGQGVGKLFF
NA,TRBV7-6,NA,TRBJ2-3,TGTGCCAGCAGCTTAGGAGGTGCAGATACGCAGTATTTT,CASSLGGADTQYF